This TCR beta chain originates from a study of blood T cell repertoires in COVID-19. Profiled with immunoSEQ multiplex PCR; TCRdb holds only in-frame clones, not every one. Of 75,000 to 90,000 clones in the sample, about 93% were seen once. V was clipped by 0 bases and J by 0 bases, with 16 bases between them. There are 18 residues in the CDR3. The germline gives CDR1 SGHVS, CDR2 FNYEAQ. The source material was peripheral blood. The rearrangement links TRBV7-6 to TRBJ2-3; D not resolved. The sequence came from a human donor in a cohort sampled during active COVID-19. The CDR3: CASSLARRSTQSTDTQYF. Here the CDR3 DNA reads TGTGCCAGCAGCTTAGCGCGCCGGTCTACACAGAGCACAGATACGCAGTATTTT.